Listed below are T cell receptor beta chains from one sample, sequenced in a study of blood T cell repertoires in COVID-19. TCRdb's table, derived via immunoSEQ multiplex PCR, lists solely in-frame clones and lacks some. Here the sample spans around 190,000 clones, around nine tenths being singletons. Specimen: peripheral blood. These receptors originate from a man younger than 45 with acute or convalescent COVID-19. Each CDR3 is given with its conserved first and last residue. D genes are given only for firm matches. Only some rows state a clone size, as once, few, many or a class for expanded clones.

CDR3aa: CASSLAGTGGPGNTIYF
CDR3nt: TGTGCCAGTAGCTTGGCCGGGACAGGGGGCCCTGGAAACACCATATATTTT
v_gene: TRBV19
j_gene: TRBJ1-3
abundance: NA
d_gene: TRBD1

CDR3aa: CASTELAGLGEQFF
CDR3nt: TGTGCCAGTACGGAACTAGCGGGGTTAGGGGAGCAGTTCTTC
v_gene: TRBV19
j_gene: TRBJ2-1
abundance: NA
d_gene: TRBD2

CDR3aa: CASSLGSTSGNTIYF
CDR3nt: TGTGCCAGCAGTTTAGGGAGCACCTCTGGAAACACCATATATTTT
v_gene: TRBV27
j_gene: TRBJ1-3
abundance: NA
d_gene: NA

CDR3aa: CASSHRGRHSPLHF
CDR3nt: TGTGCCAGCAGCCACCGGGGAAGGCATTCACCCCTCCACTTT
v_gene: TRBV3-1/TRBV3-2
j_gene: TRBJ1-6
abundance: few
d_gene: NA

CDR3aa: CASSLGTGSYGYTF
CDR3nt: TGTGCCAGCAGTTTAGGTACAGGGAGTTATGGCTACACCTTC
v_gene: TRBV28
j_gene: TRBJ1-2
abundance: NA
d_gene: NA

CDR3aa: CASRLTTVGYEQYF
CDR3nt: TGTGCCAGCAGATTGACTACAGTAGGGTACGAGCAGTACTTC
v_gene: TRBV2
j_gene: TRBJ2-7
abundance: once
d_gene: NA

CDR3aa: CAWGREVMTYEQYF
CDR3nt: TGTGCCTGGGGCCGAGAGGTGATGACCTACGAGCAGTACTTC
v_gene: TRBV30
j_gene: TRBJ2-7
abundance: NA
d_gene: NA

CDR3aa: CASSLGQVGSTDTQYF
CDR3nt: TGCGCCAGCAGCTTGGGGCAGGTTGGATCCACAGATACGCAGTATTTT
v_gene: TRBV5-1
j_gene: TRBJ2-3
abundance: NA
d_gene: NA

CDR3aa: CASSWGLNEQYF
CDR3nt: TGTGCCAGCAGTTGGGGACTAAACGAGCAGTACTTC
v_gene: TRBV25-1
j_gene: TRBJ2-7
abundance: many
d_gene: TRBD2

CDR3aa: CASSFGGYQPQHF
CDR3nt: TGTGCCAGCAGTTTCGGTGGTTATCAGCCCCAGCATTTT
v_gene: TRBV28
j_gene: TRBJ1-5
abundance: NA
d_gene: NA

CDR3aa: CASSLTGYEAFF
CDR3nt: TGTGCCAGCAGTTTAACAGGATACGAAGCTTTCTTT
v_gene: TRBV28
j_gene: TRBJ1-1
abundance: NA
d_gene: NA

CDR3aa: CASSLAPQGGLSYNEQFF
CDR3nt: TGTGCCAGCAGCCTAGCCCCCCAGGGAGGACTATCCTACAATGAGCAGTTCTTC
v_gene: TRBV7-3
j_gene: TRBJ2-1
abundance: NA
d_gene: NA

CDR3aa: CASTQGTSGNQPQHF
CDR3nt: TGTGCCAGCACCCAGGGGACCTCGGGCAATCAGCCCCAGCATTTT
v_gene: TRBV28
j_gene: TRBJ1-5
abundance: NA
d_gene: NA

CDR3aa: CASSSNGLNSPLHF
CDR3nt: TGTGCCAGCAGCTCTAACGGACTTAATTCACCCCTCCACTTT
v_gene: TRBV5-4
j_gene: TRBJ1-6
abundance: NA
d_gene: NA

CDR3aa: CASSLGGGTNSPLHF
CDR3nt: TGTGCCAGCAGCTTGGGGGGCGGTACGAATTCACCCCTCCACTTT
v_gene: TRBV5-4
j_gene: TRBJ1-6
abundance: NA
d_gene: NA

CDR3aa: CASSLDTGTLNTGELFF
CDR3nt: TGTGCCAGCAGCTTAGATACTGGGACACTGAACACCGGGGAGCTGTTTTTT
v_gene: TRBV7-9
j_gene: TRBJ2-2
abundance: NA
d_gene: NA

CDR3aa: CASSSGLAPNNEQFF
CDR3nt: TGTGCCAGCAGTTCTGGACTAGCGCCTAACAATGAGCAGTTCTTC
v_gene: TRBV28
j_gene: TRBJ2-1
abundance: NA
d_gene: TRBD2

CDR3aa: CASSMGQNVNEKLFF
CDR3nt: TGTGCCAGCAGCATGGGACAGAACGTTAATGAAAAACTGTTTTTT
v_gene: TRBV5-4
j_gene: TRBJ1-4
abundance: NA
d_gene: TRBD1

CDR3aa: CASSLAGGSYEQYF
CDR3nt: TGTGCCAGCAGTCTAGCGGGGGGGTCCTACGAGCAGTACTTC
v_gene: TRBV6-5
j_gene: TRBJ2-7
abundance: NA
d_gene: TRBD2

CDR3aa: CASSSWAGQGRTGELFF
CDR3nt: TGTGCCAGCAGCTCCTGGGCGGGACAGGGTCGAACCGGGGAGCTGTTTTTT
v_gene: TRBV5-4
j_gene: TRBJ2-2
abundance: NA
d_gene: TRBD1

CDR3aa: CASSQSGANYGYTF
CDR3nt: TGCGCCAGCAGCCAATCCGGGGCTAACTATGGCTACACCTTC
v_gene: TRBV4-1
j_gene: TRBJ1-2
abundance: NA
d_gene: NA

CDR3aa: CASSSQGRSNQPQHF
CDR3nt: TGTGCCAGTAGTTCCCAGGGTCGAAGCAATCAGCCCCAGCATTTT
v_gene: TRBV19
j_gene: TRBJ1-5
abundance: NA
d_gene: NA

CDR3aa: CASSQVGAGQPQHF
CDR3nt: TGTGCCAGCAGCCAAGTGGGGGCAGGTCAGCCCCAGCATTTT
v_gene: TRBV3-1/TRBV3-2
j_gene: TRBJ1-5
abundance: once
d_gene: NA

CDR3aa: CASSASLAANYGYTF
CDR3nt: TGTGCCAGCAGCGCCTCTTTGGCGGCGAACTATGGCTACACCTTC
v_gene: TRBV9
j_gene: TRBJ1-2
abundance: NA
d_gene: NA

CDR3aa: CASSFYYEQYF
CDR3nt: TGTGCCAGCAGCTTTTATTACGAGCAGTACTTC
v_gene: TRBV11-2
j_gene: TRBJ2-7
abundance: once
d_gene: NA

CDR3aa: CASRNSSTKNSPLHF
CDR3nt: TGTGCCAGCCGTAACTCTTCCACCAAAAATTCACCCCTCCACTTT
v_gene: TRBV25-1
j_gene: TRBJ1-6
abundance: NA
d_gene: NA

CDR3aa: CASSSFYYHEQFF
CDR3nt: TGTGCCAGCAGTTCGTTTTACTATCATGAGCAGTTCTTC
v_gene: TRBV6-5
j_gene: TRBJ2-1
abundance: NA
d_gene: NA

CDR3aa: CASGLSVNTEAFF
CDR3nt: TGTGCTAGTGGTTTATCCGTGAACACTGAAGCTTTCTTT
v_gene: TRBV12-5
j_gene: TRBJ1-1
abundance: few
d_gene: NA

CDR3aa: CASSLYGGLGGYTF
CDR3nt: TGTGCCAGCAGTTTGTACGGAGGGCTGGGTGGCTACACCTTC
v_gene: TRBV27
j_gene: TRBJ1-2
abundance: few
d_gene: NA

CDR3aa: CASSWGGSRDTEAFF
CDR3nt: TGTGCCAGCAGTTGGGGGGGCTCCCGAGACACTGAAGCTTTCTTT
v_gene: TRBV5-5
j_gene: TRBJ1-1
abundance: NA
d_gene: NA

CDR3aa: CASRGQGNYGYTF
CDR3nt: TGTGCCAGCAGGGGACAGGGAAACTATGGCTACACCTTC
v_gene: TRBV6-5
j_gene: TRBJ1-2
abundance: NA
d_gene: TRBD1

CDR3aa: CASSLSGQGALVGANVLTF
CDR3nt: TGTGCCAGCAGTTTATCGGGACAGGGGGCATTGGTTGGGGCCAACGTCCTGACTTTC
v_gene: TRBV27
j_gene: TRBJ2-6
abundance: NA
d_gene: TRBD1

CDR3aa: CASSLLTGVVSQETQYF
CDR3nt: TGTGCCAGCAGCTTGCTGACAGGGGTGGTCTCACAAGAGACCCAGTACTTC
v_gene: TRBV5-6
j_gene: TRBJ2-5
abundance: few
d_gene: TRBD1

CDR3aa: CASSMRTGANEKLFF
CDR3nt: TGTGCCAGTAGTATGAGGACAGGGGCGAATGAAAAACTGTTTTTT
v_gene: TRBV19
j_gene: TRBJ1-4
abundance: NA
d_gene: TRBD1

CDR3aa: CASSFRTADQPQHF
CDR3nt: TGTGCCAGCAGCTTCCGGACAGCCGATCAGCCCCAGCATTTT
v_gene: TRBV14
j_gene: TRBJ1-5
abundance: few
d_gene: NA

CDR3aa: CASKRKEGWPYEQYF
CDR3nt: TGTGCCAGCAAGCGTAAGGAGGGGTGGCCCTACGAGCAGTACTTC
v_gene: TRBV5-6
j_gene: TRBJ2-7
abundance: once
d_gene: NA

CDR3aa: CASSLENREMGGYTF
CDR3nt: TGTGCCAGCAGTTTGGAAAACAGGGAGATGGGTGGCTACACCTTC
v_gene: TRBV28
j_gene: TRBJ1-2
abundance: NA
d_gene: NA

CDR3aa: CASSLGQGSNEQFF
CDR3nt: TGCGCCAGCAGCTTGGGACAGGGTTCCAATGAGCAGTTCTTC
v_gene: TRBV5-1
j_gene: TRBJ2-1
abundance: NA
d_gene: TRBD1

CDR3aa: CASSLEGTGSEKLFF
CDR3nt: TGTGCCAGCAGCTTAGAAGGAACAGGATCGGAAAAACTGTTTTTT
v_gene: TRBV11-2
j_gene: TRBJ1-4
abundance: NA
d_gene: NA

CDR3aa: CASSTGTSGVSYEQYF
CDR3nt: TGCGCCAGCAGCACCGGGACTAGCGGAGTCTCCTACGAGCAGTACTTC
v_gene: TRBV5-1
j_gene: TRBJ2-7
abundance: NA
d_gene: TRBD2

CDR3aa: CSVEDQRDGTYEQYF
CDR3nt: TGCAGCGTTGAAGATCAGCGGGACGGTACCTACGAGCAGTACTTC
v_gene: TRBV29-1
j_gene: TRBJ2-7
abundance: NA
d_gene: TRBD2

CDR3aa: CASSPRAGMLNTGELFF
CDR3nt: TGTGCCAGCAGTCCACGGGCAGGGATGTTGAACACCGGGGAGCTGTTTTTT
v_gene: TRBV28
j_gene: TRBJ2-2
abundance: NA
d_gene: NA

CDR3aa: CASSSGTIVYEQYF
CDR3nt: TGTGCCAGCAGTTCCGGGACTATCGTGTACGAGCAGTACTTC
v_gene: TRBV6-5
j_gene: TRBJ2-7
abundance: NA
d_gene: TRBD2

CDR3aa: CASSTLAGTSAAEQFF
CDR3nt: TGTGCCAGCAGCACCTTGGCCGGGACTAGCGCGGCTGAGCAGTTCTTC
v_gene: TRBV5-5
j_gene: TRBJ2-1
abundance: NA
d_gene: TRBD2

CDR3aa: CASSPGTGHEQYF
CDR3nt: TGTGCCAGCAGCCCCGGGACAGGGCACGAGCAGTACTTC
v_gene: TRBV7-6
j_gene: TRBJ2-7
abundance: NA
d_gene: TRBD1

CDR3aa: CASSKNYRDGYNEQFF
CDR3nt: TGTGCCAGCAGCAAAAACTACAGGGACGGCTACAATGAGCAGTTCTTC
v_gene: TRBV21-1
j_gene: TRBJ2-1
abundance: NA
d_gene: NA

CDR3aa: CASSSDRGSENTIYF
CDR3nt: TGTGCCAGCAGCTCCGACAGGGGATCCGAAAACACCATATATTTT
v_gene: TRBV7-9
j_gene: TRBJ1-3
abundance: few
d_gene: TRBD1

CDR3aa: CASSFSGYYGYTF
CDR3nt: TGTGCCAGCAGTTTTTCAGGGTACTATGGCTACACCTTC
v_gene: TRBV28
j_gene: TRBJ1-2
abundance: NA
d_gene: NA

CDR3aa: CASRDRSPSYTF
CDR3nt: TGTGCCAGCAGGGACAGGAGTCCGAGCTACACCTTC
v_gene: TRBV6-6
j_gene: TRBJ1-2
abundance: NA
d_gene: TRBD1